This T cell receptor (beta chain) originates from a study of T-cell reconstitution after alpha-beta-depleted transplantation in children. Findings and limits, study-wide: Reports say that about two months after transplant, the alpha-beta T cells came out of several hundred graft clones that had expanded. Most T-cell counts and diversity one year after the transplant came from T cells that were newly produced. Recipient T cells and thymic progenitors that survived gave rise to the high TCRbeta diversity observed at day 60 in some patients.

There are many counts of this clonotype. What it binds is not known. The CDR3 sequence is 14 residues long. The ends lost 7 bases at V and 7 bases at J; junction bases unmatched: 14. Germline CDR1 is SQVTM and CDR2 is ANQGSEA. Molecular barcoding with unique molecular identifiers was used for the TCRbeta library. TCRdb itself ran the PCR reads through MiXCR, one entry per CDR3 protein. The sample records roughly 30,000 distinct CDR3 sequences, over 6.5% being singletons. The chain is built from TRBV29-1 and TRBJ2-7; 9 nucleotides match TRBD1. The source is a child less than two years old who had a stem cell transplant for acute myeloid leukemia, so the T cells may come from the graft donor. This sample comprised peripheral blood, obtained 60 days after TCRalphabeta/CD19-depleted stem cell transplant. The CDR3 reads CSARVRQGVWEQYF. The CDR3, as DNA: TGCAGCGCTCGTGTTCGACAGGGGGTGTGGGAGCAGTACTTC.